This TCR beta chain appears in the sequencing data of a study of OX40 agonist ivuxolimab in advanced cancers. This table comes from immunoSEQ multiplex PCR, and its TCRdb copy is limited to in-frame clones, with some not included. Of about 83,000 clones listed, around four fifths are singletons. Germline CDR1 reads LNHDA; CDR2 reads SQIVND (reference sequence). V shed 2 bases, J shed 4 bases, and the junction held 11 bases outside the gene matches. The CDR3 sequence is 17 residues long. The rearrangement links TRBV19 to TRBJ1-1; 9 bases map to TRBD1. The sample here was CD4+ or CD8+ T cells sorted from blood, taken in a trial of the OX40 agonist ivuxolimab. The TCR was taken from an adult with an advanced solid tumor such as melanoma, head and neck, liver or kidney cancer. CDR3 sequence reads: CASSISSGQGYSTEAFF. DNA for the CDR3: TGTGCCAGTAGTATAAGTTCCGGACAGGGGTATTCCACTGAAGCTTTCTTT.